Shown below are 6 T cell receptor beta chains from a single sample sequenced in a study of spatial heterogeneity in lung cancer. Time point meaning: sample taken at primary tumor resection. Using its own MiXCR run on the 5' RACE reads, TCRdb lists one record per CDR3 protein. Among about 45,000 distinct CDR3 sequences listed, approximately 6.3% were seen once. The specimen was PBMCs, collected at surgery. The source of these receptors is a female donor with early-stage non-small cell lung cancer.

In its sample, this clonotype was seen many times. The CDR3 region is CASSRDRQETQYF. CDR3 in DNA: TGTGCCAGCAGCCGGGACAGACAAGAGACCCAGTACTTC. V gene TRBV6-2 or TRBV6-3 combines with J gene TRBJ2-5, with TRBD1 matching over 7 bases. Germline values: CDR1 MNHEY, CDR2 SVGEGT. Unmatched junction bases numbered 3, after V lost 6 bases and J lost 2 bases. The CDR3 is made up of 13 amino acids.

This clonotype was seen at least ten times. CDR3 DNA: TGTGCCAGCAGCTCCCAGGGGGGAGATACGCAGTATTTT. This gives the protein CASSSQGGDTQYF. The gene calls are TRBV7-7 and TRBJ2-3, with D perhaps TRBD1 (7 bases). Looked up from germline, CDR1 is SSHAT and CDR2 is FNYEAQ (reference sequence). Trimming took 4 bases from V and 5 from J, leaving 10 bases between them. The CDR3 length is 13 residues.

This clonotype was found many times. The chain joins TRBV19 to TRBJ1-2; D is undetermined. The germline V gene encodes CDR1 LNHDA and CDR2 SQIVND (reference sequence). The CDR3 totals 14 residues. Trimming took off 7 bases at V and 4 bases at J, with 16 bases between the two ends. This chain's CDR3 is CASTPTEQFYGYTF. The CDR3 region has the DNA TGTGCCAGTACCCCGACGGAACAATTCTATGGCTACACCTTC.

CDR3 sequence (DNA): TGTGCCAGCTCACCCCCCGACAGGGATCAAGAGACCCAGTACTTC. Protein: CASSPPDRDQETQYF. The chain employs TRBV18 and TRBJ2-5; TRBD1 agrees at 7 bases. Germline-derived CDR1 and CDR2 are KGHSH and LQKENI. This CDR3 contains 15 residues. V dropped 3 bases and J dropped 2; count of bases not matched to a gene: 6.

V usage is TRBV5-5 and J usage is TRBJ1-2, with a weak D call TRBD1 (5 bases). Germline V gene lookup returns CDR1 SGHKS and CDR2 YYEKEE (reference sequence). Deletions cut 4 bases from V and 0 bases from J, with 7 bases between. CDR3 length equals 13 residues. CDR3 coding DNA: TGTGCCAGCAGCCAGACAGCTAACTATGGCTACACCTTC. It translates to CASSQTANYGYTF.

The gene calls are TRBV6-2 or TRBV6-3 and TRBJ2-5; D is undetermined. CDR1 is MNHEY and CDR2 is SVGEGT in the germline V gene. The CDR3 contains 15 residues. Trimming stripped 2 bases from V and 4 bases from J, with 14 bases between. The CDR3 region is CASSYRRKVGETQYF. The CDR3 region has the DNA TGTGCCAGCAGTTACAGGCGAAAAGTAGGAGAGACCCAGTACTTC.